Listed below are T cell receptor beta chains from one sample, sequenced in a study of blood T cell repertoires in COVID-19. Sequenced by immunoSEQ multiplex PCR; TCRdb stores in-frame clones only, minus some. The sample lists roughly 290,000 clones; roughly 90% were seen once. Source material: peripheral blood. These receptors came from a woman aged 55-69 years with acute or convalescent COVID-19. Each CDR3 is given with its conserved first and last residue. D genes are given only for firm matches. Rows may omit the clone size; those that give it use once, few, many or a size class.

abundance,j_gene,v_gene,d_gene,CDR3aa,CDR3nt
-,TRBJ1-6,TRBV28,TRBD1,CASARQGEISPLHF,TGTGCCAGCGCCCGACAGGGGGAAATCTCACCCCTCCACTTT
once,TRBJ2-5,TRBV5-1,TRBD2,CASTSGLAGVSWYQETQYF,TGCGCCAGCACCAGCGGACTAGCGGGTGTTTCGTGGTACCAAGAGACCCAGTACTTC
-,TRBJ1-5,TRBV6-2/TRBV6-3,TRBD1,CASSYPRTGFGGNQPQHF,TGTGCCAGCAGTTACCCCCGGACAGGGTTTGGGGGCAATCAGCCCCAGCATTTT
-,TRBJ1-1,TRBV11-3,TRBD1,CASSPGGAEAFF,TGTGCCAGCAGCCCAGGGGGTGCTGAAGCTTTCTTT
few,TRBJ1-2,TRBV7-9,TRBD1,CASSQGAIAYGYTF,TGTGCCAGCAGCCAGGGGGCGATTGCCTATGGCTACACCTTC
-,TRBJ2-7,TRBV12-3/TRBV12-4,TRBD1,CACRGQGPYEQYF,TGTGCCTGCCGGGGACAGGGACCTTACGAGCAGTACTTC
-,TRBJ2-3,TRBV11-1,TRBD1,CASSLLGGGTDTQYF,TGTGCCAGCAGCCTCCTAGGGGGCGGCACAGATACGCAGTATTTT
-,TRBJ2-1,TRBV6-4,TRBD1,CASSSGTGKPNEQFF,TGTGCCAGCAGCTCCGGGACAGGAAAACCCAATGAGCAGTTCTTC
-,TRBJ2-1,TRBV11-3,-,CASSQDSSYNEQFF,TGTGCCAGCAGCCAAGACAGCTCCTACAATGAGCAGTTCTTC
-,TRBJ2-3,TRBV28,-,CASSLPTGITDTQYF,TGTGCCAGCAGTTTACCAACCGGGATCACAGATACGCAGTATTTT
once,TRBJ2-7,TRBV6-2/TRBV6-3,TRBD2,CASSLMAGGAYEQYF,TGTGCCAGCAGTTTGATGGCGGGGGGCGCCTACGAGCAGTACTTC
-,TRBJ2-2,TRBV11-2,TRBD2,CASSSRSSAGTNTGELFF,TGTGCCAGCAGCTCCAGGTCCTCAGCGGGGACTAACACCGGGGAGCTGTTTTTT
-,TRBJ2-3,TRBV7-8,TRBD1,CASSLVGGPGTDTQYF,TGTGCCAGCAGCTTAGTAGGGGGCCCAGGCACAGATACGCAGTATTTT
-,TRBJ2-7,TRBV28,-,CASSGNDYYEQYF,TGTGCCAGCAGTGGAAACGACTACTACGAGCAGTACTTC
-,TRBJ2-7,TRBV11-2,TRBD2,CASSLWASGRLADEQYF,TGTGCCAGCAGCTTATGGGCTAGCGGGAGACTGGCAGACGAGCAGTACTTC
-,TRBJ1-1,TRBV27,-,CASSSVNTEAFF,TGTGCCAGCAGTTCAGTGAACACTGAAGCTTTCTTT
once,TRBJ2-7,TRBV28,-,CASRPTVPYEQYF,TGTGCCAGCAGGCCGACAGTACCCTACGAGCAGTACTTC
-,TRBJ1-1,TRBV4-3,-,CASSRTVNTEAFF,TGCGCCAGCAGCCGGACTGTTAACACTGAAGCTTTCTTT
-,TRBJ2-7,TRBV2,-,CASIKEGNYEQYF,TGTGCCAGCATAAAGGAGGGGAACTACGAGCAGTACTTC
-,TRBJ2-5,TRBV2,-,CASSEEGVRETQYF,TGTGCCAGCAGTGAGGAAGGGGTTAGAGAGACCCAGTACTTC
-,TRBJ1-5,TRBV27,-,CASGQSNQPQHF,TGTGCCAGCGGACAGAGCAATCAGCCCCAGCATTTT
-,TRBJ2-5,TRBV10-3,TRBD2,CAISELLAGGLETQYF,TGTGCCATCAGTGAATTACTAGCGGGGGGGTTGGAGACCCAGTACTTC
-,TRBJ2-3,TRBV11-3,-,CASKGGVGDTQYF,TGTGCCAGCAAAGGGGGGGTCGGGGATACGCAGTATTTT
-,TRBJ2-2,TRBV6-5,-,CASSPGQGWTGELFF,TGTGCCAGCAGCCCGGGGCAGGGGTGGACCGGGGAGCTGTTTTTT
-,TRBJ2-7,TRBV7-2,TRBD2,CASSLGRTSGRSSYEQYF,TGTGCCAGCAGCTTAGGGCGGACTAGCGGGAGGAGCTCCTACGAGCAGTACTTC
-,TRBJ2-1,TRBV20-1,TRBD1,CSASKTGGAHNEQFF,TGCAGTGCTAGTAAGACAGGGGGCGCCCACAATGAGCAGTTCTTC